A selection of T cell receptor beta chains follows, all from one sample in a study of cytomegalovirus exposure and HLA in healthy donors. Clones were sequenced by immunoSEQ multiplex PCR, and TCRdb holds only the in-frame ones, with some missing. The data show about 140,000 clones, about four fifths seen once. What was sequenced was PBMCs. The receptors stem from a male donor in good health and CMV-seropositive. Each CDR3 is given with its conserved first and last residue. D genes are given only for firm matches. Clone size appears in some rows only: once, few, many, or a class for an expanded clone.

NA	TRBV10-3	TRBD1	TRBJ1-2	CAISESTGVNYGYTF	TGTGCCATCAGTGAGTCGACAGGGGTGAACTATGGCTACACCTTC
NA	TRBV4-2	NA	TRBJ1-2	CASSLGQSNYGYTF	TGTGCCAGCAGTCTCGGACAGAGTAACTATGGCTACACCTTC
NA	TRBV6-6	NA	TRBJ1-2	CASSFATDTQLYGYTF	TGTGCCAGCAGTTTCGCTACAGACACCCAGCTCTATGGCTACACCTTC
NA	TRBV25-1	TRBD1	TRBJ2-1	CASGQGNYNEQFF	TGTGCCAGTGGACAGGGGAACTACAATGAGCAGTTCTTC
NA	TRBV5-5	NA	TRBJ1-2	CASSFGFRGDNYGYTF	TGTGCCAGCAGCTTTGGGTTCAGGGGAGACAACTATGGCTACACCTTC
NA	TRBV15	TRBD2	TRBJ2-1	CATSSPTSPGLAGPNEQFF	TGTGCCACCAGCAGCCCGACTTCCCCGGGACTAGCGGGACCCAATGAGCAGTTCTTC
NA	TRBV7-9	NA	TRBJ1-6	CASSPGEGNPHF	TGTGCCAGCAGCCCGGGAGAGGGTAACCCTCACTTT
NA	TRBV5-1	TRBD2	TRBJ2-7	CASSLESGSVNEQYF	TGCGCCAGCAGCTTGGAGAGCGGGAGTGTCAACGAGCAGTACTTC
NA	TRBV15	NA	TRBJ1-2	CATSRGVEGYTF	TGTGCCACCAGCAGAGGTGTAGAGGGCTACACCTTC
once	TRBV6-5	TRBD1	TRBJ1-1	CASSYDQGAGGSEAFF	TGTGCCAGCAGTTACGACCAGGGGGCTGGGGGGTCTGAAGCTTTCTTT
NA	TRBV5-1	NA	TRBJ2-3	CASSLVWQSTDTQYF	TGCGCCAGCAGCTTGGTTTGGCAGTCCACAGATACGCAGTATTTT
NA	TRBV5-1	TRBD1	TRBJ1-2	CASSSDRDYGYTF	TGCGCCAGCAGCTCCGACAGGGACTATGGCTACACCTTC
NA	TRBV18	TRBD1	TRBJ2-5	CASSPPGTGQETQYF	TGTGCCAGCTCACCACCGGGGACAGGACAAGAGACCCAGTACTTC
few	TRBV23-1	NA	TRBJ2-7	CASSPTTGLYEQYF	TGCGCCAGCAGTCCGACGACAGGACTCTACGAGCAGTACTTC
NA	TRBV6-4	TRBD1	TRBJ1-1	CASSPTPGQGSEAFF	TGTGCCAGCAGCCCAACTCCGGGACAGGGAAGTGAAGCTTTCTTT
NA	TRBV11-2	TRBD1	TRBJ2-2	CASSWYRGNTGELFF	TGTGCCAGCAGCTGGTACAGGGGAAACACCGGGGAGCTGTTTTTT
NA	TRBV7-8	NA	TRBJ1-1	CASSSGQIYTEAFF	TGTGCCAGCAGCTCGGGACAAATCTACACTGAAGCTTTCTTT